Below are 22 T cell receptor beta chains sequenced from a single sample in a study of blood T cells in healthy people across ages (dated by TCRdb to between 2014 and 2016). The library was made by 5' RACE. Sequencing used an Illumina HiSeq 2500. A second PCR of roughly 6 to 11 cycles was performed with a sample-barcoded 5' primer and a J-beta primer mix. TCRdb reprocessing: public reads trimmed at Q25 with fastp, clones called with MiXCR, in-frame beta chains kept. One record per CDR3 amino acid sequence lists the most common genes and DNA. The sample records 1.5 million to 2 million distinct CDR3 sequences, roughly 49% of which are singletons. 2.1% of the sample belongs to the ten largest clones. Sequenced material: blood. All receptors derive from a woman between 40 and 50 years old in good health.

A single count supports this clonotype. CDR3 region: CASSSGAGGDEQYF. DNA of the CDR3: TGCGCCAGCAGCTCGGGGGCAGGGGGCGATGAGCAGTACTTC. V and J are TRBV5-1 and TRBJ2-5; TRBD1 agrees at 8 bases. The V and J ends lost 3 bases and 11 bases, in that order; junction bases with no gene match: 12. The length of the CDR3 is 14 residues. Germline lookup yields CDR1 SGHRS and CDR2 YFSETQ.

Here the CDR3 reads CASSLGRNHYEQYF. The CDR3 region has the DNA TGCGCCAGCAGCTTGGGCAGAAATCACTACGAGCAGTACTTC. This chain uses TRBV5-1 with TRBJ2-4, with D uncertain. The end of the DNA aligns better with TRBJ2-7, so the J call may be wrong. Germline loops: CDR1 SGHRS, CDR2 YFSETQ. The CDR3 contains 14 residues.

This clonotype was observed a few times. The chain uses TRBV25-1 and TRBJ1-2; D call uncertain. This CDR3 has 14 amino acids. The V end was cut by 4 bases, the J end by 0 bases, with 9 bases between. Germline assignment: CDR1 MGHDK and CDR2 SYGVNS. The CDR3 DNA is TGTGCCAGCAGTGTCGCGATGGCTAACTATGGCTACACCTTC. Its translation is CASSVAMANYGYTF.

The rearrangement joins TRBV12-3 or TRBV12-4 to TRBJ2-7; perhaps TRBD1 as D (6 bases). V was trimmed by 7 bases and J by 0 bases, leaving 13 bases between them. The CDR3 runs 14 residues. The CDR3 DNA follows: TGTGCCAGCACCCACAGGGTTCACTCCTACGAGCAGTACTTC. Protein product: CASTHRVHSYEQYF.

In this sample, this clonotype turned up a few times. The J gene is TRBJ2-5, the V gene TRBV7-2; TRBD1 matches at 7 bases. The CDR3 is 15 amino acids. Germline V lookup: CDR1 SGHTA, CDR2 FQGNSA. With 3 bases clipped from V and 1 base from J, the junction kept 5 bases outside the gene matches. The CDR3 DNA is TGTGCCAGCAGCTTCGACCGGGACAGCCAAGAGACCCAGTACTTC. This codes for CASSFDRDSQETQYF.

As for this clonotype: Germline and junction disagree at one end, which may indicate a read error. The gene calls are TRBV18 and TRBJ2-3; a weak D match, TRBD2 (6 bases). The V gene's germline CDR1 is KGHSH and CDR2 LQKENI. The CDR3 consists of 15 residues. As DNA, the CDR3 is TGTGCCAGCACACCTATTGCGGGGACCACAGATACGCAGTATTTT. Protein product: CASTPIAGTTDTQYF.

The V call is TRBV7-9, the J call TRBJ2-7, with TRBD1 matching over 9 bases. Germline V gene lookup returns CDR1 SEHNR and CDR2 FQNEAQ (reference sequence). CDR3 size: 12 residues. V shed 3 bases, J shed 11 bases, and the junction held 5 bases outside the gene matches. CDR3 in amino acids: CASSLGTGKEYF. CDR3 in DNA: TGTGCCAGCAGCTTGGGGACAGGGAAGGAGTACTTC.

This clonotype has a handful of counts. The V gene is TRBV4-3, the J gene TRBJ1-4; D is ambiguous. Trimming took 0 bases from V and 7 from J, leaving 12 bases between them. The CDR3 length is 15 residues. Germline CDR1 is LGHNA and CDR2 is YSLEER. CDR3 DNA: TGCGCCAGCAGCCAAGAATTACAGCCTCTTGAAAAACTGTTTTTT. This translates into CASSQELQPLEKLFF.

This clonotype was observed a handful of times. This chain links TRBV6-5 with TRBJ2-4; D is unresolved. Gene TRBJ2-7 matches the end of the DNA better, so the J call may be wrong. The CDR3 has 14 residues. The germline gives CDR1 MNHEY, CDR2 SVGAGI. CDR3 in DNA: TGTGCCAGCATGAGGTTCCCGACCGACTACGAGCAGTACTTC. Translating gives CASMRFPTDYEQYF.

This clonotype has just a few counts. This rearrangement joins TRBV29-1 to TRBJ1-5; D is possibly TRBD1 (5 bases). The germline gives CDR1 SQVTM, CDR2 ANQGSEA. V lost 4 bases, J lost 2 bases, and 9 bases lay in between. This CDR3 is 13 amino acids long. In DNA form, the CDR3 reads TGCAGCGTTGGAAGGGGAGGCAATCAGCCCCAGCATTTT. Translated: CSVGRGGNQPQHF.

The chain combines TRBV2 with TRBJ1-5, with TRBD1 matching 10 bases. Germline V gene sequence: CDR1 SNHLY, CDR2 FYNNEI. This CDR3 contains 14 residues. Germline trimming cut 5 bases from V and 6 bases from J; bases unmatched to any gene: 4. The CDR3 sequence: CASSPGQGSQPQHF. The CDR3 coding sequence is TGTGCCAGCAGTCCGGGACAGGGGTCTCAGCCCCAGCATTTT. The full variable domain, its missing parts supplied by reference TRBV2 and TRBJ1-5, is EPEVTQTPSHQVTQMGQEVILRCVPISNHLYFYWYRQILGQKVEFLVSFYNNEISEKSEIFDDQFSVERPDGSNFTLKIRSTKLEDSAMYFCASSPGQGSQPQHFGDGTRLSIL.

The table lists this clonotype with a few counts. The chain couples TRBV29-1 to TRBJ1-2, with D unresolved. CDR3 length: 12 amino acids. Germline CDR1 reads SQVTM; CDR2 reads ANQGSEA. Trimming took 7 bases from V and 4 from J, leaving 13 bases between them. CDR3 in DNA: TGCAGCGCTACCCCCCTCCCCTATGGCTACACCTTC. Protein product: CSATPLPYGYTF.

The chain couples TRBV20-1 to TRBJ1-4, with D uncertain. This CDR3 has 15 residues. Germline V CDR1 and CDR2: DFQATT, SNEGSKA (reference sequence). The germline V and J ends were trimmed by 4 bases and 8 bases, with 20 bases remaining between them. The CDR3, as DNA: TGCAGTGCTATCAACCCGGCTGCAAGTCAGGAAAAACTGTTTTTT. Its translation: CSAINPAASQEKLFF.

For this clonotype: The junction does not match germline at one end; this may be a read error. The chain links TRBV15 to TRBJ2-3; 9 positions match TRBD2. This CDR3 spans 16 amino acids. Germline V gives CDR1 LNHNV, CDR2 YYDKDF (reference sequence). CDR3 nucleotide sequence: TGTGCCACCGCGATAGCGGGGGCCCAAAGCACAGATACGCGGTATTTT. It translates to CATAIAGAQSTDTRYF.

The CDR3 region is CASSPILGGRVNEQFF. CDR3 in DNA: TGTGCCAGCAGTCCGATCTTAGGCGGGAGGGTAAATGAGCAGTTCTTC. V and J are TRBV28 and TRBJ2-1; 9 nucleotides align to TRBD2. Germline CDR1 MDHEN, CDR2 SYDVKM. The CDR3 is 16 residues long. J was trimmed by 7 bases and V by 5 bases; bases with no gene match: 12.

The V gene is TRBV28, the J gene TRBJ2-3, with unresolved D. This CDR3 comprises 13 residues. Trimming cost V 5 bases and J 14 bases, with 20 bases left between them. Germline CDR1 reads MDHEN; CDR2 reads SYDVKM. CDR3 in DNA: TGTGCCAGCAGTACCCGGGCTCCCCGATGTATGTATTTT. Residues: CASSTRAPRCMYF. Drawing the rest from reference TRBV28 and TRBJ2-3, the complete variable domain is DVKVTQSSRYLVKRTGEKVFLECVQDMDHENMFWYRQDPGLGLRLIYFSYDVKMKEKGDIPEGYSVSREKKERFSLILESASTNQTSMYLCASSTRAPRCMYFGPGTRLTVL.

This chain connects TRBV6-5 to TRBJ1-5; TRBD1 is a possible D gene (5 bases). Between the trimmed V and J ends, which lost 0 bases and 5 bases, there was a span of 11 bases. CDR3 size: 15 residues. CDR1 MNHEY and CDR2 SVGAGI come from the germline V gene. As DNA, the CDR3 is TGTGCCAGCAGTTACTCACCCGGGGCCGATCAGCCCCAGCATTTT. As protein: CASSYSPGADQPQHF.

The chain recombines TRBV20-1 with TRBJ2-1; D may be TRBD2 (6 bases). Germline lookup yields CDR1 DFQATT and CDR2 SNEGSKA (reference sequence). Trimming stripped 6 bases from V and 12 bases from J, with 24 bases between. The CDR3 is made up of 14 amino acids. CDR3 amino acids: CSAAGTRGSPGQFF. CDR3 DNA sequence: TGCAGTGCCGCCGGGACTCGAGGGAGTCCGGGGCAGTTCTTC.

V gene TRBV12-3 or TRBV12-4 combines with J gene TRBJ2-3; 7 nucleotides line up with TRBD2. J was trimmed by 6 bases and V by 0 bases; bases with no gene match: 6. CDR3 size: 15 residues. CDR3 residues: CASSLARTSSDTQYF. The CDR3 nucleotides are TGTGCCAGCAGTTTAGCTAGGACTAGTTCCGATACGCAGTATTTT.

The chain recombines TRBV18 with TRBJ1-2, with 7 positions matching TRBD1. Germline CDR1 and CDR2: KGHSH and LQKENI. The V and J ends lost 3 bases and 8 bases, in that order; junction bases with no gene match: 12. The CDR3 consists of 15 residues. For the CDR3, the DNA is TGTGCCAGCTCACCGGGGACAGACTGGAAAAGGGGCTACACCTTC. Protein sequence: CASSPGTDWKRGYTF. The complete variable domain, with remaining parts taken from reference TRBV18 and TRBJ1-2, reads NAGVMQNPRHLVRRRGQEARLRCSPMKGHSHVYWYRQLPEEGLKFMVYLQKENIIDESGMPKERFSAEFPKEGPSILRIQQVVRGDSAAYFCASSPGTDWKRGYTFGSGTRLTVV.

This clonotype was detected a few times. CDR3 coding DNA: TGTGCCAGCAGCTGGTACGGGTCCGACGAGCAGTACTTC. Translating gives CASSWYGSDEQYF. V and J are TRBV7-2 and TRBJ2-7; D not certain. The CDR3 length is 13 residues. Trimming removed 4 bases at V and 5 bases at J, with 12 bases between. Germline CDR1 reads SGHTA; CDR2 reads FQGNSA. Using reference TRBV7-2 and TRBJ2-7 for the parts outside the CDR3, the full variable domain is GAGVSQSPSNKVTEKGKDVELRCDPISGHTALYWYRQSLGQGLEFLIYFQGNSAPDKSGLPSDRFSAERTGGSVSTLTIQRTQQEDSAVYLCASSWYGSDEQYFGPGTRLTVT.

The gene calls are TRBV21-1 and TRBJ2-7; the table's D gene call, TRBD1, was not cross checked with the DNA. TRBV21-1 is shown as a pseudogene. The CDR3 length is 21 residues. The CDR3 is CASSKALSGQGSNLPPYEQYF. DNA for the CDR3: TGTGCCAGCAGCAAAGCGCTCTCGGGACAGGGTAGCAACCTTCCCCCTTACGAGCAGTACTTC.